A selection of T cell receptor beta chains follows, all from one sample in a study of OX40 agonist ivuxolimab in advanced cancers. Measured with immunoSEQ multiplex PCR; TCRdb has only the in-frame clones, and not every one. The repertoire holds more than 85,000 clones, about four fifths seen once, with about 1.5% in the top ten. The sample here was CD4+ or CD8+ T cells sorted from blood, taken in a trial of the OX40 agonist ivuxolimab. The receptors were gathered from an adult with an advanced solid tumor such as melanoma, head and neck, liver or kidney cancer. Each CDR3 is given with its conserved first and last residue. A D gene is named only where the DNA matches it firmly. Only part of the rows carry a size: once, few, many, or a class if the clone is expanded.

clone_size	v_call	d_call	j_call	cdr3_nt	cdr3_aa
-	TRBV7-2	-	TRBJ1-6	TGTGCCAGCAGCCCTACGAATTCACCCCTCCACTTT	CASSPTNSPLHF
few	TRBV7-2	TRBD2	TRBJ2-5	TGTGCCAGCAGCTTAGTTGGAGCGGGGGGCCAAGAGACCCAGTACTTC	CASSLVGAGGQETQYF
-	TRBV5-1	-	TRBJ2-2	TGCGCCAGCAGCCCTATATCGGGTGACACCGGGGAGCTGTTTTTT	CASSPISGDTGELFF
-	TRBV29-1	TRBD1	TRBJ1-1	TGCAGCGGGTTGACAGGGGGCACTGAAGCTTTCTTT	CSGLTGGTEAFF
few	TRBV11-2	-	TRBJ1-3	TGTGCCAGCAGTTCGTGGGGAAGCTCTGGAAACACCATATATTTT	CASSSWGSSGNTIYF
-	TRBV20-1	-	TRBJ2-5	TGCAGTGCTAGAGATTCCAGGTCCCAGTACTTC	CSARDSRSQYF
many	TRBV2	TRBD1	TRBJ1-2	TGTGCCACCGGACGACAGGGGGCCCTGTATGGCTACACCTTC	CATGRQGALYGYTF
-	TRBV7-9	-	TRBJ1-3	TGTGCCAGCAGCTTATCGGGGGGGCTGGCTGGAAACACCATATATTTT	CASSLSGGLAGNTIYF
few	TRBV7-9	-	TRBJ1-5	TGTGCCAGCAGTCAAGTGGGGTCCCATCAGCCCCAGCATTTT	CASSQVGSHQPQHF
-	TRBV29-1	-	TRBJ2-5	TGCAGCGTTGCGGGTGCCCAAGAGACCCAGTACTTC	CSVAGAQETQYF
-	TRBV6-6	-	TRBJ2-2	TGTGCCAGCAGCCTGACCGGGGAGCTGTTTTTT	CASSLTGELFF
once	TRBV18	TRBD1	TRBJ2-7	TGTGCCAGCTCACCACGGGGGACAGGGGTCACCTACGAGCAGTACTTC	CASSPRGTGVTYEQYF
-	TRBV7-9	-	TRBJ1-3	TGTGCCAGCAGCTTAGACCTCTCTGGAAACACCATATATTTT	CASSLDLSGNTIYF
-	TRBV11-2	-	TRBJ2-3	TGTGCCAGCAGCCGGGGCACCCCTAGCACAGATACGCAGTATTTT	CASSRGTPSTDTQYF
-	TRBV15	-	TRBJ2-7	TGTGCCACCAGCAGAGATCGGAGACAGTCCTACGAGCAGTACTTC	CATSRDRRQSYEQYF
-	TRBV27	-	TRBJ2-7	TGTGCCAGCAGGATACGGGACGGACGCTCCTACGAGCAGTACTTC	CASRIRDGRSYEQYF
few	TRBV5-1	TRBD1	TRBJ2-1	TGCGCCAGCAGCCCCATGGCCGGGACAGGGGGCACTGAGCAGTTCTTC	CASSPMAGTGGTEQFF
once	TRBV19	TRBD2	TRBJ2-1	TGTGCCAGTAGTATAGGGAAGCGATTGGGACTAGCGGGAGACAGCTCCTACAATGAGCAGTTCTTC	CASSIGKRLGLAGDSSYNEQFF
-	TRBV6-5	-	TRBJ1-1	TGTGCCAGCAGCCCCCTTATCCCGGACACTGAAGCTTTCTTT	CASSPLIPDTEAFF
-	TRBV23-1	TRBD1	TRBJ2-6	TGCGCCAGCTCTCGGGGTGCGGACAGGCCTGGGGCCAACGTCCTGACTTTC	CASSRGADRPGANVLTF
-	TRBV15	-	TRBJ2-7	TGTGCCACCAGCAGAGTCAAGTCCTACGAGCAGTACTTC	CATSRVKSYEQYF
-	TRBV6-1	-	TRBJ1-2	TGTGCCAGCAGTGAAGCGAAAGGGATCAGTGGCTACACCTTC	CASSEAKGISGYTF
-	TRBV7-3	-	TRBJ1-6	TGTGCCAGCAGCTTGGGCAACAGGAGCCCCCTATCACCCCTCCACTTT	CASSLGNRSPLSPLHF
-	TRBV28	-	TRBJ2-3	TGTGCCAGCAGTTTAACGGCCTGGGGCACAGATACGCAGTATTTT	CASSLTAWGTDTQYF
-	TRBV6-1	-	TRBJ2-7	TGTGCCAGCAGTGAGTTTCAGGGTCCCTACGAGCAGTACTTC	CASSEFQGPYEQYF
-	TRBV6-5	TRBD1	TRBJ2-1	TGTGCCAGCAGCCGGGACAGGGTCAATGAGCAGTTCTTC	CASSRDRVNEQFF
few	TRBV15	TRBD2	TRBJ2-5	TGTGCCACCAGCAGAGACCCGACTAGCAGGGAGACCCAGTACTTC	CATSRDPTSRETQYF
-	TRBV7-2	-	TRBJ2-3	TGTGCCAGCAGCTTAGCGAGTGGAGAAACAAATACGCAGTATTTT	CASSLASGETNTQYF
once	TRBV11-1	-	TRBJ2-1	TGTGCCAGCAGCTTATTGGTCGCCAAATCCTACAATGAGCAGTTCTTC	CASSLLVAKSYNEQFF
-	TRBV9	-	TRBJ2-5	TGTGCCAGCAGCGTAGGTTGGACAGAGTCCCAGTACTTC	CASSVGWTESQYF
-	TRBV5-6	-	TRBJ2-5	TGTGCCAGCAGCTCGGGGCTAGGGGATGAGACCCAGTACTTC	CASSSGLGDETQYF
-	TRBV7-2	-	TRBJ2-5	TGTGCCAGCAGCCTGTACGGGTCGCGAGGGGAGACCCAGTACTTC	CASSLYGSRGETQYF
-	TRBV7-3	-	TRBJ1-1	TGTGCCAGCAGACTAACAGAGAACACTGAAGCTTTCTTT	CASRLTENTEAFF
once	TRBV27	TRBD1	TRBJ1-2	TGTGCCAGCAGTTTAGGCCAGGGGGCGTGGGGCTACACCTTC	CASSLGQGAWGYTF
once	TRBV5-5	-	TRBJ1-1	TGTGCCAGCAGCTCCAGGAGTGGCATGAACACTGAAGCTTTCTTT	CASSSRSGMNTEAFF
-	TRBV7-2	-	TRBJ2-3	TGTGCCAGCACCCTCTCGGGGGATACGCAGTATTTT	CASTLSGDTQYF
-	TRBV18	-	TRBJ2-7	TGTGCCAGCTCACCAAGGACAGTGGGATCGGACGAGCAGTACTTC	CASSPRTVGSDEQYF
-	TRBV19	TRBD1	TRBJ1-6	TGTGCCAGTAGTCCCCTAAGACAGGGTAATAATTCACCCCTCCACTTT	CASSPLRQGNNSPLHF
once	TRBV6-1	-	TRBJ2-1	TGTGCCAGCAGTCAGGGTTGGAATGAGCAGTTCTTC	CASSQGWNEQFF
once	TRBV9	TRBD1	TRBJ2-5	TGTGCCAGCAGCACCGCCGGACAGGGGGCTATGGAGACCCAGTACTTC	CASSTAGQGAMETQYF
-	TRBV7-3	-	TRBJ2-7	TGTGCCAGCAGCCCCCGACTATCAAGCTCCTACGAGCAGTACTTC	CASSPRLSSSYEQYF
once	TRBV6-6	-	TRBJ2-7	TGTGCCAGCAGTCCCCTGTTCGAGCAGTACTTC	CASSPLFEQYF
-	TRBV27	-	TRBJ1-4	TGTGCCAGCAGTTTACGACTCGCAACTAATGAAAAACTGTTTTTT	CASSLRLATNEKLFF
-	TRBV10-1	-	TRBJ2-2	TGCGCCAGTCCGTCTTCTGTGCCGTTCACCGGGGAGCTGTTTTTT	CASPSSVPFTGELFF
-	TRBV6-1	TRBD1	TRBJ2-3	TGTGCCAGCAGTCTACAGGGGGTTGGACTGCAGTATTTT	CASSLQGVGLQYF
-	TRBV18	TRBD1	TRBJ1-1	TGTGCCAGCTCAAGGACAGGGGGGGGAGAAGCTTTCTTT	CASSRTGGGEAFF
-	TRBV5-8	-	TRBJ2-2	TGTGCCAGCAGCTTGAGACCAAGAATCGCGAACACCGGGGAGCTGTTTTTT	CASSLRPRIANTGELFF
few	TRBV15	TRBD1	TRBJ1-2	TGTGCCACCAGCAGCCGGGACAGGGTTTATGGCTACACCTTC	CATSSRDRVYGYTF
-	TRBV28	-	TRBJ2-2	TGTGCCAGCAGTTTATCTGGGATCGGGAGTGGTAACACCGGGGAGCTGTTTTTT	CASSLSGIGSGNTGELFF
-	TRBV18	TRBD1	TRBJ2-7	TGTGCCAGCTCGCCCGGGACAGGGCCCTACGAGCAGTACTTC	CASSPGTGPYEQYF
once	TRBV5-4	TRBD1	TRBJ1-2	TGTGCCAGCAGCCGACAGGGGAGGTATGGCTACACCTTC	CASSRQGRYGYTF
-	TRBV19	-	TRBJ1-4	TGTGCCAGTAGCCCAATGGGGGCTAATGAAAAACTGTTTTTT	CASSPMGANEKLFF